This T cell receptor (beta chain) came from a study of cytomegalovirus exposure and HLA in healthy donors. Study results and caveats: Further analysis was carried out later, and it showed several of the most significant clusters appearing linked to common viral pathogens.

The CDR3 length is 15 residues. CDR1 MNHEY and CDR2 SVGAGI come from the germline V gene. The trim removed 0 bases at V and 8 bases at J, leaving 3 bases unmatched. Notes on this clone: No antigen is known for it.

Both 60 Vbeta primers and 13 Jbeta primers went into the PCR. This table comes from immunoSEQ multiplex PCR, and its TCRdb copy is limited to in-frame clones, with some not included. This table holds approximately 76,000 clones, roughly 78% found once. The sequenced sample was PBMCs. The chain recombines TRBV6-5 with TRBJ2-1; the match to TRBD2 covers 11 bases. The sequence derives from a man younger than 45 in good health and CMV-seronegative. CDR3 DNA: TGTGCCAGCAGTTACTCCGGGACTAGCGGCGATGAGCAGTTCTTC. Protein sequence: CASSYSGTSGDEQFF.